This T cell receptor beta chain was captured by sequencing in a study of OX40 agonist ivuxolimab in advanced cancers. Background on the study: Cancers in dose escalation were hepatocellular, melanoma, renal cell and head and neck.

Some clones are missing from TCRdb's copy, which holds only in-frame ones; the method was immunoSEQ multiplex PCR. The table lists about 69,000 clones, approximately 84% of them singletons. Any history of autoimmune disease or systemic immunosuppression disqualified patients. Germline V gene lookup returns CDR1 SGDLS and CDR2 YYNGEE. The V and J ends lost 7 bases and 5 bases, in that order; junction bases with no gene match: 10. CDR3 length equals 15 residues. This receptor was obtained from an adult with an advanced solid tumor such as melanoma, head and neck, liver or kidney cancer. J is TRBJ2-3 and V is TRBV9; 10 positions match TRBD2. Specimen: CD4+ or CD8+ T cells sorted from blood, collected in a trial of the OX40 agonist ivuxolimab. CDR3: CASAISGGAEDTQYF. In DNA form, the CDR3 reads TGTGCCAGCGCCATAAGCGGGGGGGCCGAAGATACGCAGTATTTT.